Presented here are 17 T cell receptor beta chains from one specimen sequenced in a study of blood T cell repertoires in COVID-19. Assay used: immunoSEQ multiplex PCR; TCRdb lists only in-frame clones, some missing. Among about 230,000 clones listed, around 88% were seen once. The sequenced sample consisted of peripheral blood. The receptors come from a man aged 35-49 years with active or convalescent COVID-19.

A single count supports this clone. The V and J genes are TRBV2 and TRBJ2-2, with TRBD2 matching 9 bases. Trimming took 8 bases from V and 4 from J; bases not matched to a gene: 8. The CDR3 consists of 15 residues. CDR1 and CDR2 (germline): SNHLY, FYNNEI. This chain's CDR3 is CASSRTSDFTGELFF. Written as DNA, the CDR3 is TGTGCCAGCTCGAGGACTAGCGACTTCACCGGGGAGCTGTTTTTT.

This clone has more than one count but fewer than ten. This chain uses TRBV5-4 with TRBJ2-5, with a weak D call TRBD2 (5 bases). Between the trimmed V and J ends, which lost 0 bases and 0 bases, there was a span of 6 bases. CDR3 length equals 14 residues. Germline V gene sequence: CDR1 SGHNT, CDR2 YYREEE (reference sequence). CDR3 DNA: TGTGCCAGCAGCTTGGTAGCGAACCAAGAGACCCAGTACTTC. Encoded protein: CASSLVANQETQYF.

This chain uses TRBV11-3 with TRBJ2-7, with 13 bases that match TRBD2. CDR1 is SGHNT and CDR2 is YENEEA in the germline V gene. After removal of 4 bases from V and 3 bases from J, the junction contained 3 bases not matched to a gene. This CDR3 has 15 residues. The CDR3 here is CASSYGLAGDYEQYF. The DNA for the CDR3 is TGTGCCAGCAGCTACGGACTAGCGGGGGACTACGAGCAGTACTTC. Using reference TRBV11-3 and TRBJ2-7 for the parts outside the CDR3, the full variable domain is EAGVVQSPRYKIIEKKQPVAFWCNPISGHNTLYWYLQNLGQGPELLIRYENEEAVDDSQLPKDRFSAERLKGVDSTLKIQPAELGDSAVYLCASSYGLAGDYEQYFGPGTRLTVT.

This chain links TRBV6-1 with TRBJ1-1; unclear D gene. Germline CDR1 and CDR2: MNHNS and SASEGT. The CDR3 length is 13 residues. Trimming stripped 2 bases from V and 8 bases from J, with 12 bases between. CDR3 DNA sequence: TGTGCCAGCAGTGAAACAGCTCTTGCCGAAGCTTTCTTT. It yields the protein CASSETALAEAFF.

The chain combines TRBV5-8 with TRBJ2-5, with TRBD2 identical over 14 bases. Germline V gives CDR1 SGHTS, CDR2 YDEGEE. The CDR3 is made up of 16 amino acids. Losses at the gene ends were 4 bases for V and 1 base for J; bases not matched to a gene: 3. CDR3 amino acids: CASSPGTSGGQETQYF. In nucleotides, the CDR3 is TGTGCCAGCAGCCCTGGGACTAGCGGGGGCCAAGAGACCCAGTACTTC. Filled out from reference TRBV5-8 and TRBJ2-5, the complete variable domain reads EAGVTQSPTHLIKTRGQQATLRCSPISGHTSVYWYQQALGLGLQFLLWYDEGEERNRGNFPPRFSGRQFPNYSSELNVNALELEDSALYLCASSPGTSGGQETQYFGPGTRLLVL.

This rearrangement joins TRBV19 to TRBJ1-5, with a weak D call TRBD1 (5 bases). This CDR3 spans 16 amino acids. V lost 7 bases and J 4 bases, leaving 20 bases between the germline ends. Germline CDR1 and CDR2: LNHDA and SQIVND (reference sequence). The CDR3 loop is CASTPGSVLGNQPQHF. CDR3 nucleotide sequence: TGTGCCAGTACTCCAGGGTCGGTGTTAGGGAATCAGCCCCAGCATTTT.

This clone was found a few times. The V and J genes are TRBV6-5 and TRBJ2-2, with TRBD1 identical over 9 bases. Germline CDR1 is MNHEY and CDR2 is SVGAGI. The CDR3 totals 13 residues. V was pared by 5 bases and J by 8 bases, with 3 bases of the junction left unmatched. The CDR3 nucleotides read TGTGCCAGCAGTCCACAGGGGGCTGGGGAGCTGTTTTTT. It yields the protein CASSPQGAGELFF.

There are a few counts of this clone. This sequence joins TRBV6-5 and TRBJ1-2, with D maybe TRBD1 (5 bases). The CDR3 consists of 13 residues. CDR1 and CDR2 (germline): MNHEY, SVGAGI. Trimming removed 6 bases at V and 4 bases at J, with 12 bases between. Written as DNA, the CDR3 is TGTGCCAGCAGCATGACAGACACCTATGGCTACACCTTC. This encodes CASSMTDTYGYTF.

The rearrangement joins TRBV5-6 to TRBJ2-3; 9 bases map to TRBD2. This CDR3 region has 15 residues. Per the germline V gene, CDR1 is SGHDT and CDR2 is YYEEEE. V shed 2 bases and J 4 bases; nucleotides not matched to a gene: 5. This CDR3 is CASSFSGSEADTQYF. CDR3 coding DNA: TGTGCCAGCAGCTTTAGCGGGAGTGAGGCAGATACGCAGTATTTT.

This rearrangement joins TRBV7-3 to TRBJ2-1, with 14 bases lining up with TRBD2. CDR3 length: 15 amino acids. The ends lost 3 bases at V and 15 bases at J; junction bases unmatched: 10. Germline assignment: CDR1 SGHTA and CDR2 FQGTGA. The CDR3 loop is CASSLGTSGGNERFF. In DNA, the CDR3 is TGTGCCAGCAGCTTGGGGACTAGCGGGGGCAATGAACGGTTCTTC.

The chain employs TRBV11-3 and TRBJ1-2; D gene ambiguous. Trimming took 3 bases from V and 7 from J, leaving 12 bases between them. CDR1 SGHNT and CDR2 YENEEA come from the germline V gene. This CDR3 comprises 13 residues. CDR3 sequence (DNA): TGTGCCAGCAGCTTCACGGCGGGCGGTGGCTACACCTTC. This gives the protein CASSFTAGGGYTF. Using reference TRBV11-3 and TRBJ1-2 for the parts outside the CDR3, the full variable domain is EAGVVQSPRYKIIEKKQPVAFWCNPISGHNTLYWYLQNLGQGPELLIRYENEEAVDDSQLPKDRFSAERLKGVDSTLKIQPAELGDSAVYLCASSFTAGGGYTFGSGTRLTVV.

This clone was found a few times. The genes are TRBV7-9 and TRBJ1-4; 7 bases are a match to TRBD1. After removal of 4 bases from V and 2 bases from J, the junction contained 13 bases not matched to a gene. From germline, CDR1 is SEHNR and CDR2 FQNEAQ (reference sequence). The CDR3 is 18 amino acids. CDR3 loop: CASSSRTGGRRTNEKLFF. CDR3 in DNA: TGTGCCAGCAGCTCCAGGACAGGAGGGAGGAGGACTAATGAAAAACTGTTTTTT.

J is TRBJ1-1 and V is TRBV28, with unresolved D. This CDR3 comprises 16 residues. Trimming left V 7 bases short and J 5 bases short, with 23 bases between. Germline V gene lookup returns CDR1 MDHEN and CDR2 SYDVKM. CDR3 DNA sequence: TGTGCCAGCAAAGAACAAGCGGGTTGGTTAGGAACTGAAGCTTTCTTT. It specifies CASKEQAGWLGTEAFF.

The chain carries TRBV2 and TRBJ1-1, with D uncertain. Trimming removed 8 bases at V and 8 bases at J, with 15 bases between. Germline loops: CDR1 SNHLY, CDR2 FYNNEI. CDR3 length: 12 amino acids. The CDR3 region is CASDMNLVEAFF. The CDR3 DNA reads as TGTGCCAGCGACATGAATTTGGTGGAAGCTTTCTTT. The variable domain in full, with the rest retrieved from reference TRBV2 and TRBJ1-1, is EPEVTQTPSHQVTQMGQEVILRCVPISNHLYFYWYRQILGQKVEFLVSFYNNEISEKSEIFDDQFSVERPDGSNFTLKIRSTKLEDSAMYFCASDMNLVEAFFGQGTRLTVV.

This clone was recorded a few times. This chain links TRBV13 with TRBJ2-7; 7 bases agree with TRBD2. The CDR3 sequence is 15 residues long. J gave up 2 bases and V 5 bases, and 9 bases lay outside the gene matches. Germline V gene data show CDR1 as PRHDT and CDR2 as FYEKMQ (reference sequence). CDR3 coding DNA: TGTGCCAGCAGCGAGAGTCTAGCGGACGCCTACGAGCAGTACTTC. The encoded protein is CASSESLADAYEQYF.

The rearrangement joins TRBV10-1 to TRBJ2-3; D is possibly TRBD1 (5 bases). The CDR3 covers 16 residues. Trimming removed 7 bases from V and 3 bases from J, with 20 bases in between. Germline V lookup: CDR1 WNHNN, CDR2 SYGVQD (reference sequence). The CDR3, as DNA: TGCGCCAGCACGGGCCCGGTAGGGGTCCGTACAGATACGCAGTATTTT. As protein: CASTGPVGVRTDTQYF.

V and J are TRBV7-2 and TRBJ1-5; no reliable D call. This CDR3 is built from 13 residues. CDR1 and CDR2 (germline): SGHTA, FQGNSA. V gave up 4 bases and J gave up 5 bases, with 9 bases separating them. The CDR3: CASSSLGYQPQHF. The CDR3 region has the DNA TGTGCCAGCAGCTCACTCGGGTATCAGCCCCAGCATTTT.